Presented here are 11 T cell receptor beta chains from one specimen sequenced in a study of T cells in Graves' hyperthyroidism and ophthalmopathy. Amplification of TCR beta CDR3 regions was performed using RNA transcripts as template. The TCR CDR3 was amplified in a first-round RT-PCR using the HTBI primer set. TCRdb processed the multiplex PCR reads anew with MiXCR; each CDR3 protein has one entry. In the table there are fewer than 600,000 distinct CDR3 sequences, 13% to 15% of which are singletons. Input material: blood. These receptors were collected from a woman aged 18-35 years with Graves' hyperthyroidism.

This clonotype has at least ten counts. The V call is TRBV29-1, the J call TRBJ1-4; D call uncertain. CDR3 length: 14 amino acids. With 6 bases removed from V and 4 bases from J, the gap between germline ends came to 15 bases. CDR1 SQVTM and CDR2 ANQGSEA come from the germline V gene. The CDR3, as DNA: TGCAGCGTCGCTTCGCAGGAGCGTAATGAAAAACTGTTTTTT. Protein product: CSVASQERNEKLFF.

This clonotype occurred many times. The chain recombines TRBV18 with TRBJ1-1, with a tentative D call TRBD1 (6 bases). This CDR3 region has 14 residues. The V end was cut by 3 bases, the J end by 6 bases, with 14 bases between. Germline-derived CDR1 and CDR2 are KGHSH and LQKENI. The CDR3, as DNA: TGTGCCAGCTCACCCCCGGGACAACGACCTGAAGCTTTCTTT. Amino acids: CASSPPGQRPEAFF. The entire variable domain, with the rest obtained from reference TRBV18 and TRBJ1-1, is as follows: NAGVMQNPRHLVRRRGQEARLRCSPMKGHSHVYWYRQLPEEGLKFMVYLQKENIIDESGMPKERFSAEFPKEGPSILRIQQVVRGDSAAYFCASSPPGQRPEAFFGQGTRLTVV.

This clonotype was observed many times. The rearrangement uses TRBV27 and TRBJ1-2, with a tentative D call TRBD1 (5 bases). Germline V lookup: CDR1 MNHEY, CDR2 SMNVEV (reference sequence). CDR3 length: 16 amino acids. The germline V and J ends were trimmed by 6 bases and 0 bases, with 17 bases remaining between them. The CDR3 DNA reads TGTGCCAGCAGCCCATCGTCGACAGTAGCTAACTATGGCTACACCTTC. Its translation is CASSPSSTVANYGYTF.

This clonotype was seen many times. The V call is TRBV10-3, the J call TRBJ2-5; TRBD1 matches 7 bases. Trimming took 10 bases from V and 2 from J; bases not matched to a gene: 4. Germline CDR1 ENHRY, CDR2 SYGVKD. The CDR3 is 12 amino acids. CDR3 protein: CATGTEQETQYF. The CDR3 region has the DNA TGTGCCACCGGGACAGAACAAGAGACCCAGTACTTC.

This clonotype was recorded many times. The CDR3 DNA reads TGTGCCAGCAGTTTTCCTAGCGGGAGCTACAATGAGCAGTTCTTC. As protein: CASSFPSGSYNEQFF. V and J are TRBV27 and TRBJ2-1, with TRBD2 identical over 10 bases. Trimming at V came to 3 bases and at J to 3 bases, leaving 2 bases not matched to a gene. Germline CDR1 and CDR2: MNHEY and SMNVEV (reference sequence). The CDR3 has 15 residues.

This clonotype was found many times. The J gene is TRBJ2-5, the V gene TRBV27; 9 bases match TRBD2. The CDR3 length is 14 residues. The J segment lost 4 bases and the V segment lost 3 bases, leaving 3 bases of the junction unmatched. Germline V CDR1 and CDR2: MNHEY, SMNVEV (reference sequence). The CDR3 DNA is TGTGCCAGCAGTTTCGAACTAGCGGGAGAGACCCAGTACTTC. Amino acids: CASSFELAGETQYF.

This clonotype was counted at least ten times. The CDR3 is CASSARYEQYF. The CDR3 bases are TGTGCCAGCAGTGCCCGGTACGAGCAGTACTTC. The genes are TRBV6-1 and TRBJ2-7; D is uncertain. The V gene lost 4 bases and the J gene lost 4 bases, with 5 bases spanning the gap. The germline gives CDR1 MNHNS, CDR2 SASEGT. The CDR3 consists of 11 residues.

This chain links TRBV5-4 with TRBJ1-6; 9 bases agree with TRBD1. CDR1 is SGHNT and CDR2 is YYREEE in the germline V gene (reference sequence). Germline trimming cut 1 base from V and 14 bases from J; bases unmatched to any gene: 10. The CDR3 has 15 amino acids. CDR3 in DNA: TGTGCCAGCAGCTTGCTGGGGACAGGGCATCGGGCCCTCCACTTT. Translating it yields CASSLLGTGHRALHF.

With respect to this clonotype: This is likely a read error, given that the CDR3 carries no conserved phenylalanine or tryptophan at its end. This chain uses TRBV18 with TRBJ2-7; the D is unclear. Germline lookup yields CDR1 KGHSH and CDR2 LQKENI. The CDR3 consists of 13 residues. CDR3 protein: CASSAPTRNEQYL. The CDR3 region has the DNA TGTGCCAGCTCAGCACCGACTCGGAACGAGCAGTACCTC.

This clonotype was found many times. This chain uses TRBV20-1 with TRBJ1-5; perhaps TRBD1 as D (5 bases). Trimming took off 5 bases at V and 4 bases at J, with 12 bases between the two ends. In germline, CDR1 is DFQATT, CDR2 SNEGSKA (reference sequence). This CDR3 spans 13 amino acids. CDR3 amino acids: CSAFGGGNQPQHF. DNA for the CDR3: TGCAGTGCTTTTGGGGGTGGAAATCAGCCCCAGCATTTT.

This clonotype occurred many times. This chain links TRBV11-3 with TRBJ1-1, with TRBD1 matching over 8 bases. CDR3 length equals 17 residues. Germline assignment: CDR1 SGHNT and CDR2 YENEEA. Trimming removed 2 bases from V and 2 bases from J; junction bases left unmatched: 10. CDR3 sequence reads: CASSLSSWGQENTEAFF. The CDR3 DNA reads as TGTGCCAGCAGCTTATCGTCGTGGGGACAGGAAAACACTGAAGCTTTCTTT. The full variable domain, in which reference TRBV11-3 and TRBJ1-1 provide the parts outside the CDR3, is EAGVVQSPRYKIIEKKQPVAFWCNPISGHNTLYWYLQNLGQGPELLIRYENEEAVDDSQLPKDRFSAERLKGVDSTLKIQPAELGDSAVYLCASSLSSWGQENTEAFFGQGTRLTVV.